The clone carrying this TCR beta chain was counted only a few times. This record comes from a study of OX40 agonist ivuxolimab in advanced cancers. Trimming took off 5 bases at V and 0 bases at J, with 7 bases between the two ends. CDR1 and CDR2 from the germline V gene are MNHNS and SASEGT. The CDR3 consists of 13 residues. Assay: immunoSEQ multiplex PCR; the TCRdb copy retains only in-frame clones and omits some. The sample lists approximately 70,000 clones, roughly 80% occurring once. Sequenced here: CD4+ or CD8+ T cells sorted from blood, sampled in a trial of the OX40 agonist ivuxolimab. The chain is built from TRBV6-1 and TRBJ1-2; D gene uncertain. The TCR sequence derives from an adult with an advanced solid tumor such as melanoma, head and neck, liver or kidney cancer. The DNA of the CDR3 is TGTGCCAGCAGTAAGGCCACTAACTATGGCTACACCTTC. Translating gives CASSKATNYGYTF.